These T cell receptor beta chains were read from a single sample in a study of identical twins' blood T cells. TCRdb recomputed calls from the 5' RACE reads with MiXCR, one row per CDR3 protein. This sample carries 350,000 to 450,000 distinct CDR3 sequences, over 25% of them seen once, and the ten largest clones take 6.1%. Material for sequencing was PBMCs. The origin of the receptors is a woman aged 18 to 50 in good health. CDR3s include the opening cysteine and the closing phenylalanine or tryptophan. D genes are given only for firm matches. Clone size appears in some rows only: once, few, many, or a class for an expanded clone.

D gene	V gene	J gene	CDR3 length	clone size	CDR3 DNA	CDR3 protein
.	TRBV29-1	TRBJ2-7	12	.	TGCAGCGTTGGACTCGAAGACTACGAGCAGTACTTC	CSVGLEDYEQYF
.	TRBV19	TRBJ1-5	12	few	TGTGCCAGTAACGGTCGTCTTCAGCCCCAGCATTTT	CASNGRLQPQHF
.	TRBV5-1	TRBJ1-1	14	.	TGCGCCAGCAGCTTGGGCCGATCGAACACTGAAGCTTTCTTT	CASSLGRSNTEAFF
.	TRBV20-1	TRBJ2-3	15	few	TGCAGTGCTAGTTTAGGGACCCGTTACACAGATACGCAGTATTTT	CSASLGTRYTDTQYF
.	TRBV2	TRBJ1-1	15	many	TGTGCCAGCAGTGATATTAGGCAGGGTGGCACTGAAGCTTTCTTT	CASSDIRQGGTEAFF
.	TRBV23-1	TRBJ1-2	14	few	TGCGCCAGCAGTCAATCCGACAGGAACTATGGCTACACCTTC	CASSQSDRNYGYTF
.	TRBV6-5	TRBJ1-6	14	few	TGTGCCAGCAGTTTAATCCCTTATGATTCACCCCTCCACTTT	CASSLIPYDSPLHF
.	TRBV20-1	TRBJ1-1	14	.	TGCAGTGCTAGAGATCGGAAAGGGGGCACTGAAGCTTTCTTT	CSARDRKGGTEAFF
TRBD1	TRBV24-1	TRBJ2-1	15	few	TGTGCCACCAGCGGAACAGGGGGCTCGTACAATGAGCAGTTCTTC	CATSGTGGSYNEQFF
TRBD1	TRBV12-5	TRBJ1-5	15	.	TGTGCTAGTGGTTCGGACAGGGGGCAACGGCAGCCCCAGCATTTT	CASGSDRGQRQPQHF
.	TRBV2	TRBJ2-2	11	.	TGTGCCACCCTGAAAATGGGGGAGCCGTTTTTT	CATLKMGEPFF
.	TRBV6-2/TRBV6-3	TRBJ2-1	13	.	TGTGCCATCAGTAGAGAAGGGGGCAATGAGCAGTTCTTC	CAISREGGNEQFF
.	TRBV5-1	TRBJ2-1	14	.	TGCGCCAGCAGGCCCATCCTGACTAGTGATGAGCAGTTCTTC	CASRPILTSDEQFF
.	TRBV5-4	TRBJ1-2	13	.	TGTGCCAGCAGCGAGGACAGTAACTATGGCTACACCTTC	CASSEDSNYGYTF
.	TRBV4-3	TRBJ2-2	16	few	TGCGCCAGCAGCCAGACGGGACTCGCGAACACCGGGGAGCTGTTTTTT	CASSQTGLANTGELFF
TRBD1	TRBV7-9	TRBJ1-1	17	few	TGTGCCAGCAGCCCCCCCCCAGGGACAGGGAAGGACACTGAAGCTTTCTTT	CASSPPPGTGKDTEAFF
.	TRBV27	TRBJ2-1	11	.	TGTGCCAGCAGTATGGCAACCGAGCAGTTCTTC	CASSMATEQFF
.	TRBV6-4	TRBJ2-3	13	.	TGTGCCAGCAGTCGGGAACGCACAGATACGCAGTATTTT	CASSRERTDTQYF
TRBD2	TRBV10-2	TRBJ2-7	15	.	TGCGCCAGCAGGGGGACTAGCGGGACAACGAGCGAGCAGTACTTC	CASRGTSGTTSEQYF
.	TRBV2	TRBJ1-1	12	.	TGTGCCACACGGACCATGAACACTGAAGCTTTCTTT	CATRTMNTEAFF
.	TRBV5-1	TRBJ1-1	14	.	TGCGCCATCAGCTCCTGGGCCCCGAACACTGAAGCTTTCTTT	CAISSWAPNTEAFF
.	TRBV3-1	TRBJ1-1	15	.	TGTGCCAGCAGCCAAGAGGACAGACCGAACACTGAAGCTTTCTTT	CASSQEDRPNTEAFF
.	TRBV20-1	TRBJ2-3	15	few	TGCAGTGCTAGACTCTCCCAGCCCGGCACAGATACGCAGTATTTT	CSARLSQPGTDTQYF
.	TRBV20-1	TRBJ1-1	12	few	TGCAGTGCTAATATGTTGAACACTGAAGCTTTCTTT	CSANMLNTEAFF
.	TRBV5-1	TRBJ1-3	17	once	TGCGCCAGCAGCTTGGTAAAAGGGGTCTACTCTGGAAACACCATATATTTT	CASSLVKGVYSGNTIYF
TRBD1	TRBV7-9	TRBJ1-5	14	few	TGTGCCAGCAGCTCTCAGGGGGAAGGACAGCCCCAGCATTTT	CASSSQGEGQPQHF
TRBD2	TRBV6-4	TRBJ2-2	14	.	TGTGCCAGCAGTGTAGCGGGAGACACCGGGGAGCTGTTTTTT	CASSVAGDTGELFF
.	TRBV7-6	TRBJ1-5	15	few	TGTGCCGGCAGCTTAAACGGTTATAGCAATCAGCCCCAGCATTTT	CAGSLNGYSNQPQHF
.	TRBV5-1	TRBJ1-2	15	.	TGCGCCAGCAGCTTGGGAAATTCTGTCCCATATGGCTACACCTTC	CASSLGNSVPYGYTF
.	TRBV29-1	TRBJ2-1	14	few	TGCAGCGCGCTAGTGGCACTAGCTCACAATGAGCAGTTCTTC	CSALVALAHNEQFF
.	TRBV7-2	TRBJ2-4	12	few	TGTGCCAGCAGCTTATCGGACAACATTCAGTACTTC	CASSLSDNIQYF
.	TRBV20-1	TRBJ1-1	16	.	TGCAGTGCTAGAGATCCAAGAGGGGTTACGAACACTGAAGCTTTCTTT	CSARDPRGVTNTEAFF
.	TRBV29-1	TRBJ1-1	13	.	TGCAGCGTTGGAACAGACAGAAACACTGAAGCTTTCTTT	CSVGTDRNTEAFF
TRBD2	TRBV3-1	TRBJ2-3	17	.	TGTGCCAGCAGCCAAGTCTTAGCGGGAGTTGGCACAGATACGCAGTATTTT	CASSQVLAGVGTDTQYF
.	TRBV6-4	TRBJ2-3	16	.	TGTGCCAGCAGTGACGAAGAGGGAGGACACACAGATACGCAGTGTTTT	CASSDEEGGHTDTQCF
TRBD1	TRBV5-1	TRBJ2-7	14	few	TGCGCCAGCAGCTTGGTGCAGGGGGTATACGAGCAGTACTTC	CASSLVQGVYEQYF
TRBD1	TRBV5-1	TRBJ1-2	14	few	TGCGCCAGCAGCAAGGACAGGGGTCCCTCACGCTACACCTTC	CASSKDRGPSRYTF